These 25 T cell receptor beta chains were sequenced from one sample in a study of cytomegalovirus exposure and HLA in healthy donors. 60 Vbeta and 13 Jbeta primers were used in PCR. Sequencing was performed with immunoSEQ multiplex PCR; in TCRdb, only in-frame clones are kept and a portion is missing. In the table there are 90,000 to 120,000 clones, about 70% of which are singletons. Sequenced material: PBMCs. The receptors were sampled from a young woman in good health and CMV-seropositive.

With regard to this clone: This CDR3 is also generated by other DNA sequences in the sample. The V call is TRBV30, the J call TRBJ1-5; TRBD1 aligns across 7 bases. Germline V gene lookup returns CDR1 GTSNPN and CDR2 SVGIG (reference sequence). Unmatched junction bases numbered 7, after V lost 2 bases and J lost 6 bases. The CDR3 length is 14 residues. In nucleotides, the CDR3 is TGTGCCTGGAGTTTCACAGGGGTCGTTCAGCCCCAGCATTTT. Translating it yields CAWSFTGVVQPQHF.

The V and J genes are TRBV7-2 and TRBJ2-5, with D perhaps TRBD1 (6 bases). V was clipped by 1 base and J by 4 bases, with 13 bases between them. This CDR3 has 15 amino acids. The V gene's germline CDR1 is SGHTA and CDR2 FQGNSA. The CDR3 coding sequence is TGTGCCAGCAGCTTAGTTGGCAGGGGCGGAGAGACCCAGTACTTC. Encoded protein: CASSLVGRGGETQYF. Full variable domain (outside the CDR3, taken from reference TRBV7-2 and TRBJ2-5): GAGVSQSPSNKVTEKGKDVELRCDPISGHTALYWYRQSLGQGLEFLIYFQGNSAPDKSGLPSDRFSAERTGGSVSTLTIQRTQQEDSAVYLCASSLVGRGGETQYFGPGTRLLVL.

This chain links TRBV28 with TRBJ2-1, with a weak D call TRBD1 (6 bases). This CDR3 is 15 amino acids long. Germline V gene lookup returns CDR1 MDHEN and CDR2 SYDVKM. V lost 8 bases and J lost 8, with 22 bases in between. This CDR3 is CASRDTGSVFDEQFF. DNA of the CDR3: TGTGCCAGCCGGGACACCGGTTCGGTATTCGATGAGCAGTTCTTC.

The chain's CDR3 is CGSAASGVYNEQFF. In DNA, the CDR3 is TGTGGTAGCGCCGCGAGCGGAGTTTACAATGAGCAGTTCTTC. The chain uses TRBV7-2 and TRBJ2-1, with D possibly matching TRBD2 (5 bases). CDR3 length: 14 amino acids. Germline CDR1 is SGHTA and CDR2 is FQGNSA.

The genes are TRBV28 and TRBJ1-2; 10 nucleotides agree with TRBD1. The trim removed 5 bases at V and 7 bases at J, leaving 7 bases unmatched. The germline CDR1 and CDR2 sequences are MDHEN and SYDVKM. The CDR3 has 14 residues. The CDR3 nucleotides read TGTGCCAGCAGTCTGACAGGGGGCTCGGGTGGCTACACCTTC. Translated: CASSLTGGSGGYTF.

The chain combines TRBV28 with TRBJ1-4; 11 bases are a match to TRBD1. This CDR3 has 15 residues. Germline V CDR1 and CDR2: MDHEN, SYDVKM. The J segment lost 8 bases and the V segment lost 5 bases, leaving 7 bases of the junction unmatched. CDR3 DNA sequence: TGTGCCAGCAGTACCCAAAGGACAGGGGGCGAAAAACTGTTTTTT. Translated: CASSTQRTGGEKLFF.

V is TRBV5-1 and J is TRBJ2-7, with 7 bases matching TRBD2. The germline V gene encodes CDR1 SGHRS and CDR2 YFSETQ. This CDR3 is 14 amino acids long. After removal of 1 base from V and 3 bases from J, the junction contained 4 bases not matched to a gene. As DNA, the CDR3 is TGCGCCAGCAGCTTGACAAGCGGGAACTACGAGCAGTACTTC. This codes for CASSLTSGNYEQYF.

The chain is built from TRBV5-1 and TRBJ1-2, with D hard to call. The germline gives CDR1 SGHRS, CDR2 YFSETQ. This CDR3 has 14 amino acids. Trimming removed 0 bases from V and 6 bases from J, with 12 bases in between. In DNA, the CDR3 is TGCGCCAGCAGCTTGGCGGCCGAGGATAATGGCTACACCTTC. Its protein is CASSLAAEDNGYTF.

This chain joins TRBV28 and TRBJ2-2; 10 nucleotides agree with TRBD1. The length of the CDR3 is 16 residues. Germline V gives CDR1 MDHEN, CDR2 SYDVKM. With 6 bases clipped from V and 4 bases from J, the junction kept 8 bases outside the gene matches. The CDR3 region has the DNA TGTGCCAGCAGCCTACCGGACAGGGGGGCCACCGGGGAGCTGTTTTTT. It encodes CASSLPDRGATGELFF.

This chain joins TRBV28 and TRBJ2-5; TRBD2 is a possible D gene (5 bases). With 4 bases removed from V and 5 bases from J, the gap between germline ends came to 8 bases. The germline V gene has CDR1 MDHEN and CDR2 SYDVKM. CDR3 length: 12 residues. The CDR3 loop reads CASSWPGETQYF. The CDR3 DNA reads TGTGCCAGCAGTTGGCCGGGGGAGACCCAGTACTTC.

The CDR3 DNA reads as TGTGCCTCCCCGGCCGGGGCGAACACCGGGGAGCTGTTTTTT. It encodes CASPAGANTGELFF. The chain is built from TRBV7-9 and TRBJ2-2; a weak D match, TRBD2 (5 bases). V gave up 11 bases and J gave up 0 bases, with 13 bases separating them. The CDR3 totals 14 residues. Looked up from germline, CDR1 is SEHNR and CDR2 is FQNEAQ (reference sequence).

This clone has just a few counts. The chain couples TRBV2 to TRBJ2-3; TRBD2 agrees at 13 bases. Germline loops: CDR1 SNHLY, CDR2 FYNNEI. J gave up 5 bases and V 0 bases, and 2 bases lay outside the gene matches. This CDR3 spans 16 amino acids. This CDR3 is CASSEALAGGQDTQYF. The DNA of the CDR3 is TGTGCCAGCAGTGAAGCACTAGCGGGAGGGCAAGATACGCAGTATTTT.

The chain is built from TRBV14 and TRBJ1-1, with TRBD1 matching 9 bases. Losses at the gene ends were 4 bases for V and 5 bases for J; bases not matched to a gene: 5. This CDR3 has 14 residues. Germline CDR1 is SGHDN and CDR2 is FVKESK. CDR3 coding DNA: TGTGCCAGCAGCCTAGACAGGGGGAGGACTGAAGCTTTCTTT. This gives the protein CASSLDRGRTEAFF.

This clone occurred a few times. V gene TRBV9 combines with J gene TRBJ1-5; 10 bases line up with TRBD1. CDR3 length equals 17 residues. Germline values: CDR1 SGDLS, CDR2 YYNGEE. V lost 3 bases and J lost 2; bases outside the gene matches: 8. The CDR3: CASSAGGQGFGNQPQHF. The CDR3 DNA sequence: TGTGCCAGCAGCGCCGGGGGACAGGGGTTCGGCAATCAGCCCCAGCATTTT.

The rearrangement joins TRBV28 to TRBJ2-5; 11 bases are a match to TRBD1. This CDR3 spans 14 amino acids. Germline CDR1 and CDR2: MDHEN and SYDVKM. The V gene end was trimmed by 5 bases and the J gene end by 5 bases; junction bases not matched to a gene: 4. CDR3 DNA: TGTGCCAGCAGTCCGGGGACAGGGGGGGAGACCCAGTACTTC. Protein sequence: CASSPGTGGETQYF. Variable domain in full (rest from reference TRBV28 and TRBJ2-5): DVKVTQSSRYLVKRTGEKVFLECVQDMDHENMFWYRQDPGLGLRLIYFSYDVKMKEKGDIPEGYSVSREKKERFSLILESASTNQTSMYLCASSPGTGGETQYFGPGTRLLVL.

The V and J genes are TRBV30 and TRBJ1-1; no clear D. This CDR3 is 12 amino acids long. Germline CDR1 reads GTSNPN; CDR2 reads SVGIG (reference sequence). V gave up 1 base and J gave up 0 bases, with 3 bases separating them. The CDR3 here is CAWSGVNTEAFF. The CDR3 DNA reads TGTGCCTGGAGTGGAGTGAACACTGAAGCTTTCTTT.

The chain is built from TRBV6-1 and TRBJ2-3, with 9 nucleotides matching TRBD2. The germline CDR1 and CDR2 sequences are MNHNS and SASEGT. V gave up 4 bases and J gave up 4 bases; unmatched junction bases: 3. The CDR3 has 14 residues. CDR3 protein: CASSGGRASDTQYF. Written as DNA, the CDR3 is TGTGCCAGCAGTGGCGGGAGGGCCTCAGATACGCAGTATTTT.

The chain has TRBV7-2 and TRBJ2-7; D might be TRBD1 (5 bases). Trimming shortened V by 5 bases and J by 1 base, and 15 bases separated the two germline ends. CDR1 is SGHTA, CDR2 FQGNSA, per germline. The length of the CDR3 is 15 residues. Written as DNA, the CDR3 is TGTGCCAGCAGCGTACGGACAACGCAATCCTACGAGCAGTACTTC. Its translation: CASSVRTTQSYEQYF.

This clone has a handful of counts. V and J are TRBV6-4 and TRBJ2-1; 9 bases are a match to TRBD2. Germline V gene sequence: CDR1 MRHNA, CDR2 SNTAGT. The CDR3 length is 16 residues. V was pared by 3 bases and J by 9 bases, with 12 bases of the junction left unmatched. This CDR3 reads CASSDAASGTTREQFF. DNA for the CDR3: TGTGCCAGCAGTGATGCGGCTAGCGGGACCACCCGTGAGCAGTTCTTC.

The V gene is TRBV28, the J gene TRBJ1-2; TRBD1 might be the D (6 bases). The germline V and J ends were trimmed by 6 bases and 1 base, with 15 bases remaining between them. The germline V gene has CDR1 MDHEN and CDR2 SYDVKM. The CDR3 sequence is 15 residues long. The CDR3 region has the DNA TGTGCCAGCAGACCCCATTGGACAGTTAACTATGGCTACACCTTC. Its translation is CASRPHWTVNYGYTF.

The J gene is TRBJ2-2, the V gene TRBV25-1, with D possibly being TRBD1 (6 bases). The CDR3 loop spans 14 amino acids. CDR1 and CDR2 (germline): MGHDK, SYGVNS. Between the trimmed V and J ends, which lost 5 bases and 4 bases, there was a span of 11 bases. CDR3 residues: CASSTDRLTGELFF. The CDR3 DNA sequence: TGTGCCAGCAGTACAGACAGGCTCACCGGGGAGCTGTTTTTT.

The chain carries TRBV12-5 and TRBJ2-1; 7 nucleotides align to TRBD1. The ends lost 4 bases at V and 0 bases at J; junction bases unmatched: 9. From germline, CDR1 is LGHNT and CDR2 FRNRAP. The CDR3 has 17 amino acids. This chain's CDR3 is CASGSGQGDSSYNEQFF. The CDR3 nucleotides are TGTGCTAGTGGTTCGGGCCAAGGGGACAGCTCCTACAATGAGCAGTTCTTC.

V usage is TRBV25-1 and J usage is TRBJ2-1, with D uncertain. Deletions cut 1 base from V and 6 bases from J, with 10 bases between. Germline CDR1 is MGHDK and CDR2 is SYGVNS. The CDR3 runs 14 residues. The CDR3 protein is CASSELSLVNEQFF. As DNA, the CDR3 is TGTGCCAGCAGTGAATTGAGCTTAGTCAATGAGCAGTTCTTC. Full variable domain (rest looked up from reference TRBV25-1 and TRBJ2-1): EADIYQTPRYLVIGTGKKITLECSQTMGHDKMYWYQQDPGMELHLIHYSYGVNSTEKGDLSSESTVSRIRTEHFPLTLESARPSHTSQYLCASSELSLVNEQFFGPGTRLTVL.

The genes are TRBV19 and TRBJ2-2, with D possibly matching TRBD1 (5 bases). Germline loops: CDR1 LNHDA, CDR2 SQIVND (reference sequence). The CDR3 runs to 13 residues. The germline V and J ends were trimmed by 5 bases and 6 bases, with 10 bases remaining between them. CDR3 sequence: CASSAGYPGELFF. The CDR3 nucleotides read TGTGCCAGTAGTGCAGGGTATCCCGGGGAGCTGTTTTTT.

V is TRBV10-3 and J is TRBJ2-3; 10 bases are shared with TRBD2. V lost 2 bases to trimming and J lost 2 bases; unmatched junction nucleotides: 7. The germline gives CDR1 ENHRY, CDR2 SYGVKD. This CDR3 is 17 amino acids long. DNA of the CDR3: TGTGCCATCAGTGAGGCTAGCGGGAGCGTCGTCACAGATACGCAGTATTTT. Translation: CAISEASGSVVTDTQYF.